This T cell receptor beta chain was captured by sequencing in a study of CD8 T cells in ankylosing spondylitis. Study outcomes and limitations: A TCR beta motif of about 8 highly homologous variants appeared characteristic of ankylosing spondylitis blood.

Of note for this clonotype: Its antigen remains unknown.

By quantitative 5'-RACE with molecular barcodes, the TCR beta libraries were made. One entry per CDR3 protein, called by TCRdb with MiXCR from the 5' RACE reads. The data show 250,000 to 350,000 distinct CDR3 sequences, less than 25% seen once. The length of the CDR3 is 18 residues. Trimming cost V 3 bases and J 2 bases; bases outside gene matches: 13. Germline lookup yields CDR1 DFQATT and CDR2 SNEGSKA (reference sequence). The V gene is TRBV20-1, the J gene TRBJ2-5; 12 bases align to TRBD2. Sequences were obtained from blood, either unsorted or a sorted T cell fraction (not recorded which). The receptor comes from a female donor with ankylosing spondylitis or in good health (not recorded which). CDR3 nucleotide sequence: TGCAGTGCTAGTTTGGGACTAGCGGGCCACCAGCGTCAAGAGACCCAGTACTTC. Translation gives CSASLGLAGHQRQETQYF.